One and the same sample provided the 24 T cell receptor beta chains below, sequenced in a study of CD8 T cells in Susac syndrome. A quantity of about 0.45 to 1 ug RNA underwent reverse transcription using random hexamers. TCRdb used MiXCR to reprocess the immunoSEQ multiplex PCR reads, holding one entry per CDR3 protein. Counted here are 100,000 to 150,000 distinct CDR3 sequences, 80% occurring once; the ten biggest clones make up around 0.49%. Sequenced input: CD8+ T cells from PBMCs. These receptors were obtained from a human donor with multiple sclerosis.

The rearrangement uses TRBV28 and TRBJ2-7, with 9 bases fitting TRBD1. The CDR3 loop spans 17 amino acids. Germline V gene data show CDR1 as MDHEN and CDR2 as SYDVKM. V shed 4 bases, J shed 0 bases, and the junction held 10 bases outside the gene matches. In DNA, the CDR3 is TGTGCCAGCAGTTCCGGTGCCTTGGGACAGGGCTCCTACGAGCAGTACTTC. As protein: CASSSGALGQGSYEQYF.

This clonotype was seen once. The chain recombines TRBV9 with TRBJ1-1, with D perhaps matching TRBD1 (5 bases). V lost 4 bases to trimming and J lost 1 base, with 17 bases between them. This CDR3 has 16 residues. CDR1 is SGDLS and CDR2 is YYNGEE in the germline V gene. CDR3 loop: CASSPRPGRENTEAFF. Written as DNA, the CDR3 is TGTGCCAGCAGCCCTCGGCCGGGACGGGAGAACACTGAAGCTTTCTTT.

V gene TRBV7-9 combines with J gene TRBJ2-7; 8 bases are a match to TRBD2. The V segment lost 2 bases and the J segment 6 bases; nucleotides outside the gene matches: 6. Germline values: CDR1 SEHNR, CDR2 FQNEAQ (reference sequence). This CDR3 spans 14 amino acids. The CDR3 nucleotides are TGTGCCAGCAGCTTATGGACTAGCTCCCCCGAGCAGTACTTC. Amino acid sequence: CASSLWTSSPEQYF.

The chain carries TRBV30 and TRBJ2-7; weak D call: TRBD1 (5 bases). The CDR3 runs 16 residues. V lost 3 bases, J lost 2 bases, and 20 bases lay in between. The germline V gene has CDR1 GTSNPN and CDR2 SVGIG (reference sequence). The CDR3 sequence is CAWRIQGWRLAYEQYV. The CDR3 DNA is TGTGCCTGGAGGATTCAGGGTTGGCGGCTCGCCTACGAGCAGTACGTC.

To note about this clonotype: The junction shows a germline mismatch at one end, possibly a read error. The gene calls are TRBV7-7 and TRBJ2-1; D is unclear. This CDR3 is 15 amino acids long. Germline CDR1 reads SSHAT; CDR2 reads FNYEAQ (reference sequence). CDR3 nucleotides: TGTGCTAGCAGCCCCCCGAGCTTATATGGCAATGAGCAGTTCTTC. Its protein is CASSPPSLYGNEQFF. The entire variable domain, with the rest obtained from reference TRBV7-7 and TRBJ2-1, is as follows: GAGVSQSPRYKVTKRGQDVTLRCDPISSHATLYWYQQALGQGPEFLTYFNYEAQPDKSGLPSDRFSAERPEGSISTLTIQRTEQRDSAMYRCASSPPSLYGNEQFFGPGTRLTVL.

This chain links TRBV4-2 with TRBJ2-3; TRBD2 matches at 9 bases. The CDR3 loop spans 17 amino acids. Looked up from germline, CDR1 is LGHNA and CDR2 is YNFKEQ. With V trimmed by 0 bases and J by 2 bases, 6 bases remained unmatched. The CDR3 DNA sequence: TGTGCCAGCAGCCAAGAAGCTAGCGGGAACCCCACAGATACGCAGTATTTT. Translated: CASSQEASGNPTDTQYF.

The V gene is TRBV9, the J gene TRBJ1-1, with TRBD1 matching 9 bases. The CDR3 totals 12 residues. Germline CDR1 is SGDLS and CDR2 is YYNGEE. The V and J ends lost 7 bases and 5 bases, in that order; junction bases with no gene match: 3. The CDR3 DNA reads TGTGCCAGCGGGACAGGGCGTACTGAAGCTTTCTTT. Encoded protein: CASGTGRTEAFF.

This clonotype was seen only once. V and J are TRBV19 and TRBJ2-1; the D is unclear. V shed 3 bases and J shed 0 bases, with 9 bases lying between them. CDR3 length equals 15 residues. The germline V gene encodes CDR1 LNHDA and CDR2 SQIVND (reference sequence). The CDR3 bases are TGTGCCAGTAGTATGGCCTATATCTCCTACAATGAGCAGTTCTTC. This gives the protein CASSMAYISYNEQFF.

The rearrangement uses TRBV6-2 or TRBV6-3 and TRBJ1-1, with D uncertain. The V and J ends lost 7 bases and 6 bases respectively, with 21 bases between them. Germline assignment: CDR1 MNHEY and CDR2 SVGEGT. The CDR3 covers 15 residues. The CDR3 loop is CASTLHSLASAEAFF. Here the CDR3 DNA reads TGTGCCAGCACCCTCCATTCCTTGGCGTCCGCTGAAGCTTTCTTT.

This rearrangement joins TRBV20-1 to TRBJ2-3; 8 nucleotides align to TRBD1. Germline V gene lookup returns CDR1 DFQATT and CDR2 SNEGSKA (reference sequence). V was clipped by 5 bases and J by 1 base; unmatched bases: 11. This CDR3 has 16 amino acids. CDR3 sequence: CSAGWTTGVGTDTQYF. DNA of the CDR3: TGCAGTGCTGGATGGACGACAGGGGTTGGCACAGATACGCAGTATTTT.

This chain joins TRBV19 and TRBJ2-5; 11 bases agree with TRBD2. The CDR3 is 15 amino acids. In germline, CDR1 is LNHDA, CDR2 SQIVND (reference sequence). V shed 7 bases, J shed 0 bases, and the junction held 4 bases outside the gene matches. The CDR3 bases are TGTGCCAGTATGCGACTAGCGGGGAACCAAGAGACCCAGTACTTC. This translates into CASMRLAGNQETQYF.

The chain has TRBV6-2 or TRBV6-3 and TRBJ2-7; D unresolved. This CDR3 comprises 13 residues. Trimming cost V 6 bases and J 1 base, with 10 bases left between them. Germline CDR1 is MNHEY and CDR2 is SVGEGT. Here the CDR3 DNA reads TGTGCCAGCAGGCAGCCATGGTCCTACGAGCAGTACTTC. This codes for CASRQPWSYEQYF.

This chain links TRBV13 with TRBJ2-7, with 10 bases that match TRBD1. V shed 5 bases and J 5 bases; nucleotides not matched to a gene: 6. The germline gives CDR1 PRHDT, CDR2 FYEKMQ (reference sequence). The CDR3 contains 14 residues. In DNA form, the CDR3 reads TGTGCCAGCAGCGCCGGGACAGGGGAAAACGAGCAGTACTTC. Translation gives CASSAGTGENEQYF.

This chain connects TRBV27 to TRBJ2-3; D may be TRBD1 (6 bases). Trimming took off 7 bases at V and 6 bases at J, with 11 bases between the two ends. Per germline, CDR1 MNHEY and CDR2 SMNVEV (reference sequence). The CDR3 runs 12 residues. The CDR3 DNA is TGTGCCAGCACCGATAGGGGGGATACGCAGTATTTT. Its translation is CASTDRGDTQYF.

The chain combines TRBV5-6 with TRBJ2-1; D is possibly TRBD2 (6 bases). Germline V gives CDR1 SGHDT, CDR2 YYEEEE. CDR3 size: 15 residues. V was trimmed by 5 bases and J by 7 bases, leaving 19 bases between them. CDR3 sequence (DNA): TGTGCCAGCAGAACCTTACTAGGCGGGGAGAATGAGCAGTTCTTC. Amino acid sequence: CASRTLLGGENEQFF.

The CDR3 region is CASSSEGGTGELFF. For the CDR3, the DNA is TGTGCCAGCAGCTCGGAAGGGGGAACTGGGGAGCTGTTTTTT. V and J are TRBV13 and TRBJ2-2, with D perhaps TRBD1 (6 bases). V lost 4 bases and J 8 bases, leaving 14 bases between the germline ends. The CDR3 runs 14 residues. CDR1 and CDR2 from the germline V gene are PRHDT and FYEKMQ (reference sequence).

The gene calls are TRBV5-1 and TRBJ2-1; D is perhaps TRBD2 (6 bases). Germline-derived CDR1 and CDR2 are SGHRS and YFSETQ. CDR3 length: 14 amino acids. V was pared by 5 bases and J by 4 bases, with 13 bases between. Here the CDR3 DNA reads TGCGCCAGCAGACAGGAGGGCCTTTACAATGAGCAGTTCTTC. It specifies CASRQEGLYNEQFF. The variable domain in full, with the rest retrieved from reference TRBV5-1 and TRBJ2-1, is KAGVTQTPRYLIKTRGQQVTLSCSPISGHRSVSWYQQTPGQGLQFLFEYFSETQRNKGNFPGRFSGRQFSNSRSEMNVSTLELGDSALYLCASRQEGLYNEQFFGPGTRLTVL.

The J gene is TRBJ1-2, the V gene TRBV14; D gene ambiguous. The germline CDR1 and CDR2 sequences are SGHDN and FVKESK. The length of the CDR3 is 12 residues. Trimming left V 1 base short and J 8 bases short, with 8 bases between. The CDR3: CASSQVSGGYTF. Written as DNA, the CDR3 is TGTGCCAGCAGCCAAGTCTCTGGCGGCTACACCTTC.

The CDR3 sequence is CASTTSGGPYEQYF. DNA of the CDR3: TGCGCCAGCACGACTAGCGGGGGGCCCTACGAGCAGTACTTC. The V gene is TRBV5-1, the J gene TRBJ2-7; 13 bases line up with TRBD2. The J segment lost 2 bases and the V segment lost 6 bases, leaving 2 bases of the junction unmatched. In germline, CDR1 is SGHRS, CDR2 YFSETQ. This CDR3 has 14 residues. Using reference TRBV5-1 and TRBJ2-7 for the parts outside the CDR3, the full variable domain is KAGVTQTPRYLIKTRGQQVTLSCSPISGHRSVSWYQQTPGQGLQFLFEYFSETQRNKGNFPGRFSGRQFSNSRSEMNVSTLELGDSALYLCASTTSGGPYEQYFGPGTRLTVT.

This rearrangement joins TRBV11-2 to TRBJ2-5; D is undetermined. CDR3 length: 14 residues. Trimming removed 3 bases at V and 5 bases at J, with 13 bases between. Per germline, CDR1 SGHAT and CDR2 FQNNGV. CDR3 amino acids: CASSFRPSHETQYF. The CDR3, as DNA: TGTGCCAGCAGCTTTCGTCCGAGTCACGAGACCCAGTACTTC.

The chain recombines TRBV7-9 with TRBJ2-3, with 9 bases lining up with TRBD2. Germline V CDR1 and CDR2: SEHNR, FQNEAQ (reference sequence). After removal of 3 bases from V and 6 bases from J, the junction contained 19 bases not matched to a gene. There are 19 residues in the CDR3. The CDR3 region is CASSLPHPKIAGDLDTQYF. In DNA, the CDR3 is TGTGCCAGCAGCTTGCCCCATCCTAAGATAGCGGGAGATCTGGATACGCAGTATTTT.

The V call is TRBV4-1, the J call TRBJ1-4, with a possible D match to TRBD1 (6 bases). The V and J ends lost 0 bases and 3 bases respectively, with 11 bases between them. CDR1 and CDR2 (germline): MGHRA, YSYEKL. This CDR3 is built from 16 residues. The CDR3, as DNA: TGCGCCAGCAGCCAAGACCCGGACAGATCTAATGAAAAACTGTTTTTT. Translating gives CASSQDPDRSNEKLFF.

V is TRBV7-2 and J is TRBJ2-7, with 8 bases fitting TRBD2. Trimming removed 5 bases from V and 6 bases from J; junction bases left unmatched: 6. The CDR3 has 13 residues. The germline V gene has CDR1 SGHTA and CDR2 FQGNSA. As DNA, the CDR3 is TGTGCCAGCAGCCCTCTGAGCGGGAGCGAGCAGTACGTC. The encoded protein is CASSPLSGSEQYV.

The rearrangement uses TRBV4-1 and TRBJ2-7, with 8 bases lining up with TRBD1. V was clipped by 0 bases and J by 5 bases; unmatched bases: 6. This CDR3 region has 15 residues. Germline V gene lookup returns CDR1 MGHRA and CDR2 YSYEKL. The CDR3 protein is CASSQEDRAGDEQYF. Here the CDR3 DNA reads TGCGCCAGCAGCCAAGAGGACAGGGCCGGGGACGAGCAGTACTTC.